This TCR beta chain was captured by sequencing in a study of blood T cell repertoires in COVID-19 (dated by TCRdb to between 2020 and 2021). Concerning the study at large: Collaborator samples came from the United States, Italy and Spain and covered acute and convalescent phases of COVID-19. The material from the prospective study consisted of cDNA or gDNA derived from T cells, B-cell-depleted T cells, or PBMCs. The repertoires were made available in a free public database intended to serve as a resource for research on the immune response to SARS-CoV-2. Samples were obtained from the ongoing ImmuneRACE study (first 160 participants) and from roughly 1,300 subjects provided by 6 global collaborators. A de-identified subject ID, COVID-19 status, age in years and sex were almost always included in the sample metadata. Deeply sampled blood TCRbeta repertoires from subjects exposed to, actively infected with, or recovered from COVID-19 were included in the dataset. HLA class I and class II types, where available, came from metadata supplied by the sample provider rather than from assay-based typing. Study-level results and caveats: Clinical and demographic metadata were provided uncurated, with the amount varying by source and participant.

Comment on this clone: Its antigen remains unidentified. There are no base qualities to consult, and no much larger clone falls within one base.

Whole blood was collected in K2EDTA tubes by collaborating institutions according to the institutions' own protocols. For TCRbeta analysis, collaborators shipped samples in one of three forms: frozen whole blood, isolated PBMCs, or DNA extracted from either of those sample types. CDR3 length: 16 amino acids, cysteine to phenylalanine. CDR3 DNA is the only sequence kept; it has 48 bases, read in frame from the first base. V ends up 8 bases short and J 0 bases short, with an unmatched junction base count of 11. Looking up the germline V gene yields CDR1 KGHDR and CDR2 SFDVKD. TCRbeta CDR3 regions were amplified from genomic DNA using the immunoSEQ Assay, a bias-controlled multiplex PCR. The original methods were these. Nucleated cell counts per sample were estimated from amplification of reference gene primers within the assay. To quantify the absolute abundance of each unique TCRbeta CDR3 rearrangement, sequence reads were collapsed and filtered. For each sample, productive Simpson clonality was calculated by taking the square root of Simpson's diversity index across productive rearrangements. The table was pulled from immuneACCESS by TCRdb, which kept in-frame rearrangements only. Such tables lose some clones; where checked, under half of the loss comes from unresolved V genes, and the rest has no known cause. That table supplies the V and J calls and clone size; D and trimming were determined from the DNA. This sample has about 330,000 clones in its table, and around 89% of those were observed once. The ten largest clones take up around 4% of the sample.

Recombination joined TRBV24-1 with TRBJ1-1; TRBD1 aligns with 7 central bases. Material: peripheral blood. The receptor was isolated from a woman between 45 and 60 years old with active or convalescent COVID-19. For the CDR3, the sequence is CATIRDRVFLNTEAFF. The DNA sequence is as follows: TGTGCCACCATCCGTGACAGGGTTTTTTTGAACACTGAAGCTTTCTTT.